The present T cell receptor (beta chain) was sequenced within a study of CD8 T cells in ankylosing spondylitis. A few counts support this clonotype. Its antigen is not identified. The germline CDR1 and CDR2 sequences are SQVTM and ANQGSEA. Trimming took 4 bases from V and 2 from J; bases not matched to a gene: 3. CDR3 length: 13 amino acids. Study-wide results and limits: Among TCR beta sequences, a motif of 7 to 9 highly homologous variants appeared characteristic of ankylosing spondylitis blood. Disease-linked clones were reportedly significantly enriched in matched ankylosing spondylitis synovial fluid.

TCRdb passed the 5' RACE reads through MiXCR, listing each CDR3 protein once. The sample consists of about 330,000 distinct CDR3 sequences, less than 10% of them appearing once. This receptor was obtained from a male donor with ankylosing spondylitis. The chain uses TRBV29-1 and TRBJ2-7; 9 nucleotides agree with TRBD2. The specimen sequenced was blood, either unsorted or a sorted T cell fraction (not recorded which). The DNA of the CDR3 is TGCAGCGTTGCCTTAGCGGGGGCCTACGAGCAGTACTTC. Protein sequence: CSVALAGAYEQYF.